This entry lists 16 T cell receptor beta chains sequenced from one sample in a study of patients and donors after allogeneic stem cell transplantation. MiXCR, applied by TCRdb to the RT-PCR reads, yields one record per CDR3 protein. The table has 100,000 to 130,000 distinct CDR3 sequences, over 30% seen once. The sequenced sample was blood, either unsorted or a sorted T cell fraction (not recorded which). These receptors all stem from a human donor who was either an allogeneic HSCT recipient or a stem cell or donor lymphocyte infusion donor (not recorded which). It is not recorded whose cells these are; they may come from a transplant donor.

This clonotype was seen only a few times. The V and J genes are TRBV5-6 and TRBJ1-1; D call uncertain. V was pared by 4 bases and J by 1 base, with 17 bases between. This CDR3 region has 16 residues. Germline assignment: CDR1 SGHDT and CDR2 YYEEEE. CDR3 sequence: CASSLAGSGRNTEAFF. The CDR3, as DNA: TGTGCCAGCAGCCTGGCGGGGTCGGGGAGGAACACTGAAGCTTTCTTT.

This chain joins TRBV7-6 and TRBJ2-1; TRBD2 matches 14 bases. Germline CDR1 reads SGHVS; CDR2 reads FNYEAQ. V lost 5 bases and J lost 0; bases outside the gene matches: 9. The CDR3 extends over 19 amino acids. This CDR3 is CASSPSGLAGGVSYNEQFF. CDR3 nucleotides: TGTGCCAGCAGCCCTAGTGGACTAGCGGGAGGTGTCTCCTACAATGAGCAGTTCTTC. The complete variable domain, with remaining parts taken from reference TRBV7-6 and TRBJ2-1, reads GAGVSQSPRYKVTKRGQDVALRCDPISGHVSLYWYRQALGQGPEFLTYFNYEAQQDKSGLPNDRFSAERPEGSISTLTIQRTEQRDSAMYRCASSPSGLAGGVSYNEQFFGPGTRLTVL.

The chain employs TRBV7-2 and TRBJ2-5, with a tentative D call TRBD1 (6 bases). Trimming shortened V by 5 bases and J by 0 bases, and 10 bases separated the two germline ends. Germline-derived CDR1 and CDR2 are SGHTA and FQGNSA. The CDR3 is 14 amino acids. CDR3 in amino acids: CASSKTGHQETQYF. The CDR3 DNA is TGTGCCAGCAGCAAAACAGGGCACCAAGAGACCCAGTACTTC.

This clonotype turned up a few times. V and J are TRBV6-5 and TRBJ1-2, with TRBD1 matching over 8 bases. J gave up 8 bases and V 4 bases, and 3 bases lay outside the gene matches. In germline, CDR1 is MNHEY, CDR2 SVGAGI. The length of the CDR3 is 12 residues. The CDR3, as DNA: TGTGCCAGCAGTTCGGACAGGGTGGGCTACACCTTC. This encodes CASSSDRVGYTF.

The table lists this clonotype with a few counts. The chain carries TRBV29-1 and TRBJ2-3, with a possible D match to TRBD1 (6 bases). Germline values: CDR1 SQVTM, CDR2 ANQGSEA. This CDR3 contains 15 residues. V shed 4 bases and J shed 2 bases, with 16 bases lying between them. Here the CDR3 DNA reads TGCAGCGTTGTATATCGGGGACAACACACAGATACGCAGTATTTT. Its translation is CSVVYRGQHTDTQYF.

The chain joins TRBV6-5 to TRBJ1-1; D uncertain. Germline CDR1 reads MNHEY; CDR2 reads SVGAGI. V dropped 2 bases and J dropped 3 bases, with 10 bases sitting between them. The CDR3 has 14 amino acids. The CDR3 DNA reads TGTGCCAGCAGTTACCTGTGGAGGTACACTGAAGCTTTCTTT. Translated: CASSYLWRYTEAFF.

The J gene is TRBJ1-2, the V gene TRBV29-1; tentatively, D is TRBD1 (6 bases). There are 16 residues in the CDR3. V lost 0 bases and J 2 bases, leaving 16 bases between the germline ends. The germline CDR1 and CDR2 sequences are SQVTM and ANQGSEA. Written as DNA, the CDR3 is TGCAGCGTTGAAGAGGTAGGGCCAGGGGCAAACTATGGCTACACCTTC. It specifies CSVEEVGPGANYGYTF.

This clonotype occurred a few times. The V call is TRBV19, the J call TRBJ1-1; D not resolved. This CDR3 contains 14 residues. V lost 5 bases and J 6 bases, leaving 16 bases between the germline ends. Germline CDR1 is LNHDA and CDR2 is SQIVND (reference sequence). CDR3 sequence reads: CASSPRRQRPEAFF. The CDR3 bases are TGTGCCAGTAGTCCACGACGCCAGAGACCTGAAGCTTTCTTT.

The rearrangement joins TRBV20-1 to TRBJ1-1; D is unclear. The CDR3 loop spans 15 amino acids. From germline, CDR1 is DFQATT and CDR2 SNEGSKA (reference sequence). V dropped 3 bases and J dropped 1 base, with 15 bases sitting between them. The CDR3 region is CSASWVNRENTEAFF. In DNA, the CDR3 is TGCAGTGCTAGTTGGGTAAATAGGGAGAACACTGAAGCTTTCTTT.

This chain connects TRBV21-1 to TRBJ1-1. TRBV21-1 is listed as a pseudogene. The CDR3 covers 14 residues. The CDR3 here is CASSLKSGSTEAFF. CDR3 nucleotide sequence: TGTGCCAGCAGCCTGAAGAGTGGGTCCACTGAAGCTTTCTTT.

This clonotype showed up just a few times. The chain carries TRBV6-6 and TRBJ1-2; 8 bases line up with TRBD1. Looked up from germline, CDR1 is MNHNY and CDR2 is SVGAGI (reference sequence). The V and J ends lost 7 bases and 8 bases, in that order; junction bases with no gene match: 9. The CDR3 contains 13 residues. The CDR3 bases are TGTGCCAGCATTCAGGACAGGGTGGGCGGCTACACCTTC. Its translation: CASIQDRVGGYTF.

The chain couples TRBV6-2 or TRBV6-3 to TRBJ1-1; no reliable D call. Trimming took off 6 bases at V and 1 base at J, with 12 bases between the two ends. The CDR3 is made up of 14 amino acids. Germline CDR1 MNHEY, CDR2 SVGEGT. The CDR3 region is CASRSAIPNTEAFF. CDR3 sequence (DNA): TGTGCCAGCAGGTCCGCTATCCCGAACACTGAAGCTTTCTTT.

This chain joins TRBV6-6 and TRBJ1-1; D is uncertain. The CDR3 is 11 residues long. Per the germline V gene, CDR1 is MNHNY and CDR2 is SVGAGI (reference sequence). Trimming removed 8 bases from V and 5 bases from J, with 9 bases in between. CDR3 amino acids: CASLRGTEAFF. DNA of the CDR3: TGTGCCAGCCTAAGAGGGACTGAAGCTTTCTTT.

This clonotype was found once. The CDR3 sequence is CASSQDPVISSTDTQYF. In DNA form, the CDR3 reads TGCGCCAGCAGCCAAGATCCGGTTATCTCTAGCACAGATACGCAGTATTTT. This chain uses TRBV4-3 with TRBJ2-3; D is undetermined. V was cut by 0 bases and J by 0 bases, with 13 bases left in between. Germline V gene lookup returns CDR1 LGHNA and CDR2 YSLEER. The CDR3 has 17 residues.

This chain joins TRBV20-1 and TRBJ2-1; 11 bases line up with TRBD2. The V and J ends lost 5 bases and 9 bases, in that order; junction bases with no gene match: 12. The CDR3 covers 15 residues. Germline V gives CDR1 DFQATT, CDR2 SNEGSKA (reference sequence). This CDR3 reads CSACTLLAGDGEQFF. The CDR3 DNA reads TGCAGTGCTTGCACCCTACTAGCGGGAGACGGTGAGCAGTTCTTC.

The J gene is TRBJ2-4, the V gene TRBV29-1, with 7 nucleotides matching TRBD2. This CDR3 region has 14 residues. Germline V lookup: CDR1 SQVTM, CDR2 ANQGSEA. V lost 4 bases to trimming and J lost 1 base; unmatched junction nucleotides: 4. CDR3 in amino acids: CSVGAGRAKNIQYF. DNA of the CDR3: TGCAGCGTTGGAGCGGGACGGGCCAAAAACATTCAGTACTTC.